This T cell receptor beta chain was sequenced in a study of blood T cell repertoires in COVID-19. At the level of the study: Acute-phase and convalescent COVID-19 samples originated in the United States, Italy and Spain. T cells, B-cell-depleted T cells, or PBMCs provided the cDNA or gDNA that served as material.

In the authors' workflow: Scientists estimated how many nucleated cells there were by amplifying reference gene primers. The method was immunoSEQ multiplex PCR; TCRdb's version includes in-frame clones alone and lacks a portion of them. The V and J calls and the clone size are those of that table, but D and trimming were determined from the DNA. The sample lists about 370,000 clones; around 91% were seen once. The receptor comes from a man aged 18 to 30 with active or convalescent COVID-19. The sample comprised peripheral blood.

This chain's CDR3 is CASNRQGVATNEKLFF. The DNA for the CDR3 is TGTGCCAGCAACCGACAGGGGGTGGCAACTAATGAAAAACTGTTTTTT. The chain uses TRBV2 and TRBJ1-4; 9 nucleotides line up with TRBD1. The CDR3 has 16 residues. The J segment lost 0 bases and the V segment lost 7 bases, leaving 6 bases of the junction unmatched. The V gene's germline CDR1 is SNHLY and CDR2 FYNNEI.